This is a list of T cell receptor beta chains from one sample in a study of blood T cells in healthy people across ages. TCRdb reanalysed the 5' RACE reads using MiXCR and keeps one entry per CDR3 protein. The sample yields over 700,000 distinct CDR3 sequences, approximately 55% seen once. Input material: blood. The receptors were sampled from a man older than 75 in good health. CDR3s include the opening cysteine and the closing phenylalanine or tryptophan. The D gene is left open where the match is weak. Part of the rows lack a size; the others show once, few, many or a class for expanded clones.

d_call clone_size j_call v_call cdr3_aa cdr3_nt
NA NA TRBJ2-3 TRBV7-3 CASSLNPGISTDTQYF TGTGCCAGCAGCTTAAATCCGGGAATTAGCACAGATACGCAGTATTTT
TRBD2 NA TRBJ2-4 TRBV20-1 CSARVGREWAKNIQYF TGCAGTGCTAGAGTAGGGCGGGAGTGGGCCAAAAACATTCAGTACTTC
NA NA TRBJ2-7 TRBV20-1 CSARDRDFSYEQYF TGCAGTGCTAGAGATAGGGACTTTAGCTACGAGCAGTACTTC
NA many TRBJ1-2 TRBV27 CASSPRGYGYTF TGTGCCAGCAGCCCGCGGGGCTATGGCTACACCTTC
TRBD2 NA TRBJ2-5 TRBV20-1 CSARDLAGGGETQYF TGCAGTGCTAGAGATCTGGCGGGAGGGGGGGAGACCCAGTACTTC
NA NA TRBJ1-4 TRBV20-1 CSAPAGEESEKLFF TGCAGTGCCCCAGCCGGGGAGGAAAGTGAAAAACTGTTTTTT
NA NA TRBJ2-3 TRBV28 CASSGAGRYAYF TGTGCCAGCTCAGGGGCAGGGAGATACGCGTATTTT
NA NA TRBJ2-1 TRBV3-1 CASSQVSQNEQFF TGTGCCAGCAGCCAAGTTTCCCAGAATGAGCAGTTCTTC
NA NA TRBJ2-1 TRBV20-1 CSASQPTYNEQFF TGCAGTGCTAGCCAACCGACCTACAATGAGCAGTTCTTC
TRBD2 few TRBJ2-1 TRBV20-1 CRAVSVAGVDEQFF TGCAGGGCCGTATCGGTTGCGGGAGTCGATGAGCAGTTCTTC
NA NA TRBJ2-5 TRBV6-1 CASSECPVQETQYF TGTGCCAGCAGTGAATGCCCAGTCCAAGAGACCCAGTACTTC
NA NA TRBJ2-3 TRBV10-3 CAIRLSMGDTQYF TGTGCCATCAGACTCTCGATGGGAGATACGCAGTATTTT
NA few TRBJ2-3 TRBV9 CASSPDPNGARYAYF TGTGCCAGCAGCCCGGACCCGAACGGGGCCAGATACGCGTATTTT
TRBD2 NA TRBJ2-4 TRBV12-3/TRBV12-4 CASSGGLAGKNIQYF TGTGCCAGCAGTGGGGGACTAGCGGGAAAAAACATTCAGTACTTC
TRBD1 NA TRBJ1-1 TRBV19 CASQQGARNTEAFF TGTGCCAGCCAACAGGGGGCTCGGAACACTGAAGCTTTCTTT
TRBD1 once TRBJ1-5 TRBV28 CASSLGGDRGDQPQHF TGTGCCAGCAGTTTGGGGGGCGACAGGGGCGATCAGCCCCAGCATTTT
NA few TRBJ1-2 TRBV12-3/TRBV12-4 CASNNRPALGGYTF TGTGCCAGCAACAACAGGCCCGCCTTAGGTGGCTACACCTTC
NA few TRBJ1-2 TRBV9 CASSAPTGLSYGYTF TGTGCCAGCAGCGCCCCAACAGGGTTATCCTATGGCTACACCTTC
NA NA TRBJ1-2 TRBV24-1 CATSEGRHYGYTF TGTGCCACCAGTGAAGGACGGCACTATGGCTACACCTTC
TRBD1 NA TRBJ2-7 TRBV10-3 CAIGDRYYEQYF TGTGCCATCGGGGACAGATATTACGAGCAGTACTTC
TRBD2 few TRBJ2-1 TRBV10-2 CASSSSFGLVKLGSYNEQFF TGCGCCAGCAGTTCAAGTTTCGGACTAGTTAAGCTTGGCTCCTACAATGAGCAGTTCTTC
TRBD1 NA TRBJ2-3 TRBV6-1 CASSPDGQAQKHRDAYF TGTGCCAGCAGTCCCGACGGACAGGCACAAAAGCACAGAGACGCGTATTTT
NA NA TRBJ2-2 TRBV9 CASSGSVGVPNTGELFF TGTGCCAGCAGCGGGTCGGTGGGTGTTCCGAACACCGGGGAGCTGTTTTTT
NA NA TRBJ2-7 TRBV28 CASAAPGPKYEQYF TGTGCCAGCGCGGCCCCGGGACCCAAGTACGAGCAGTACTTC
NA NA TRBJ1-4 TRBV29-1 CSVRSEGEKLFF TGCAGCGTTCGGTCCGAGGGTGAAAAACTGTTTTTT
NA NA TRBJ2-3 TRBV5-1 CASSLRRTDTQYF TGCGCCAGCAGCTTGCGACGCACAGATACGCAGTATTTT
NA NA TRBJ2-7 TRBV18 CASSPGSPRDEQYF TGTGCCAGCTCACCGGGTAGCCCCAGGGACGAGCAGTACTTC
TRBD1 NA TRBJ2-3 TRBV6-2/TRBV6-3 CASSYSGATGFGTDTQYF TGTGCCAGCAGTTACTCGGGAGCGACAGGGTTTGGCACAGATACGCAGTATTTT
NA NA TRBJ2-2 TRBV5-5 CASRRTGVDTGELFF TGTGCCAGCAGAAGGACGGGGGTGGACACCGGGGAGCTGTTTTTT